This T cell receptor (beta chain) is drawn from a study of T cell responses to AZD1222 COVID-19 vaccine. The study, taken as a whole, reports: Spike-wide vaccine-associated CD4 TCRs dominated at 160-218 and 743-854.

With respect to this clone: Antigen specificity is unknown.

V shed 4 bases and J 5 bases; nucleotides not matched to a gene: 4. Germline V gene sequence: CDR1 SGHAT, CDR2 FQDESV (reference sequence). This CDR3 spans 16 amino acids. Clones were read by immunoSEQ multiplex PCR, and TCRdb kept only the in-frame ones, dropping some. The table has around 170,000 clones, around 90% seen once. The source of this sequence is an adult who received the AZD1222 COVID-19 vaccine. This material consisted of peripheral blood, taken 28 days after the second AZD1222 dose. The chain couples TRBV11-1 to TRBJ1-6; 11 nucleotides line up with TRBD1. The DNA for the CDR3 is TGTGCCAGCAGCTCTGGACAGGGGGCAAATAATTCACCCCTCCACTTT. Translation: CASSSGQGANNSPLHF.